One and the same sample provided the 15 T cell receptor beta chains below, sequenced in a study of T cell changes during pregnancy in multiple sclerosis. Here immunoSEQ multiplex PCR was the method, and the copy in TCRdb shows in-frame clones only, minus some. This sample yields 45,000 to 75,000 clones, of which more than 85% are seen a single time; about 0.9% belongs to the top ten. Sequenced here: peripheral blood, sampled in the first trimester of pregnancy. Receptors were obtained from a female donor with multiple sclerosis, enrolled in a pregnancy study.

The J gene is TRBJ2-1, the V gene TRBV7-9; a weak D match, TRBD2 (7 bases). This CDR3 is 14 amino acids long. Trimming took 7 bases from V and 3 from J, leaving 13 bases between them. Germline CDR1 is SEHNR and CDR2 is FQNEAQ (reference sequence). The DNA of the CDR3 is TGTGCCAGCAAGGGGGGGTCGGTCTACAATGAGCAGTTCTTC. Residues: CASKGGSVYNEQFF.

The chain uses TRBV27 and TRBJ2-3, with 10 bases lining up with TRBD2. Germline CDR1 MNHEY, CDR2 SMNVEV (reference sequence). With 4 bases clipped from V and 8 bases from J, the junction kept 12 bases outside the gene matches. CDR3 length equals 16 residues. CDR3 coding DNA: TGTGCCAGCAGTTCTCCAGCGGGGGGGGCCTCTGGTACGCAGTATTTT. Its protein product is CASSSPAGGASGTQYF.

The chain carries TRBV6-6 and TRBJ1-2; possible D gene TRBD1, 6 bases. Germline V gene sequence: CDR1 MNHNY, CDR2 SVGAGI (reference sequence). The CDR3 runs to 12 residues. Trimming left V 4 bases short and J 8 bases short, with 11 bases between. The DNA for the CDR3 is TGTGCCAGCAGTTTCCCAGGGGACGGCTACACCTTC. It encodes CASSFPGDGYTF.

The J gene is TRBJ1-2, the V gene TRBV6-5, with TRBD1 matching 11 bases. Trimming removed 6 bases from V and 8 bases from J; junction bases left unmatched: 5. Germline V gives CDR1 MNHEY, CDR2 SVGAGI. CDR3 length: 13 residues. The CDR3 DNA is TGTGCCAGCAGGGGGACAGGGGGTAGGGGCTACACCTTC. This gives the protein CASRGTGGRGYTF.

This sequence joins TRBV19 and TRBJ1-2, with D perhaps TRBD1 (5 bases). Looked up from germline, CDR1 is LNHDA and CDR2 is SQIVND (reference sequence). Trimming pared 3 bases from V and 0 bases from J, leaving 14 bases between. The CDR3 is 16 amino acids. The CDR3 sequence is CASSIPPPTANYGYTF. The CDR3 nucleotides read TGTGCCAGTAGTATCCCCCCTCCGACAGCTAACTATGGCTACACCTTC. The full variable domain, with the rest looked up from reference TRBV19 and TRBJ1-2, is DGGITQSPKYLFRKEGQNVTLSCEQNLNHDAMYWYRQDPGQGLRLIYYSQIVNDFQKGDIAEGYSVSREKKESFPLTVTSAQKNPTAFYLCASSIPPPTANYGYTFGSGTRLTVV.

The V and J genes are TRBV7-2 and TRBJ2-1, with 8 bases aligning to TRBD1. J gave up 14 bases and V 3 bases, and 6 bases lay outside the gene matches. Germline V gives CDR1 SGHTA, CDR2 FQGNSA. This CDR3 has 12 amino acids. The CDR3 spells CASSLGTGRKFF. The CDR3 DNA sequence: TGTGCCAGCAGCTTGGGGACAGGAAGGAAGTTCTTC.

V gene TRBV5-5 combines with J gene TRBJ2-7; 7 bases line up with TRBD2. V trimming: 5 bases; J trimming: 1 base; junction bases outside the gene matches: 6. This CDR3 comprises 14 residues. Germline-derived CDR1 and CDR2 are SGHKS and YYEKEE (reference sequence). The CDR3 is CASSLSGLSYEQYF. The CDR3 DNA follows: TGTGCCAGCAGTTTGTCGGGACTATCCTACGAGCAGTACTTC.

The chain carries TRBV10-3 and TRBJ1-2; a weak D match, TRBD1 (5 bases). The V and J ends lost 11 bases and 6 bases respectively, with 16 bases between them. This CDR3 is built from 12 residues. Germline CDR1 and CDR2: ENHRY and SYGVKD. This chain's CDR3 is CALWGVSHGYTF. The CDR3 bases are TGTGCCCTATGGGGGGTGTCCCATGGCTACACCTTC.

The gene calls are TRBV29-1 and TRBJ1-1, with D perhaps matching TRBD1 (5 bases). This CDR3 region has 11 residues. Deletions cut 7 bases from V and 6 bases from J, with 12 bases between. The germline CDR1 and CDR2 sequences are SQVTM and ANQGSEA. CDR3 protein: CSGGGGAEAFF. The DNA of the CDR3 is TGCAGCGGTGGCGGGGGTGCTGAAGCTTTCTTT.

This chain connects TRBV9 to TRBJ1-3; D unclear. V was cut by 0 bases and J by 4 bases, with 5 bases left in between. CDR1 is SGDLS and CDR2 is YYNGEE in the germline V gene. This CDR3 contains 13 residues. This CDR3 reads CASSVALGNTIYF. CDR3 nucleotide sequence: TGTGCCAGCAGCGTAGCTTTGGGAAACACCATATATTTT.

This clone showed up just a few times. The chain carries TRBV7-9 and TRBJ1-5; unclear D gene. Trimming shortened V by 0 bases and J by 11 bases, and 11 bases separated the two germline ends. This CDR3 is 13 amino acids long. CDR1 SEHNR and CDR2 FQNEAQ come from the germline V gene (reference sequence). The CDR3 loop reads CASSLASSGAQHF. The CDR3 DNA is TGTGCCAGCAGCTTAGCGTCGAGTGGAGCCCAGCATTTT.

The chain links TRBV18 to TRBJ2-3, with D possibly being TRBD1 (5 bases). Per the germline V gene, CDR1 is KGHSH and CDR2 is LQKENI. The CDR3 is 14 amino acids. Between the trimmed V and J ends, which lost 3 bases and 4 bases, there was a span of 11 bases. CDR3: CASSPDTAADTQYF. The CDR3 coding sequence is TGTGCCAGCTCACCGGACACAGCCGCAGATACGCAGTATTTT.

The V and J genes are TRBV21-1 and TRBJ1-5. TRBV21-1 is noted as a pseudogene. The CDR3 contains 16 residues. DNA of the CDR3: TGTGCCAGCAGCAAGAAATCGCGACTCGATAATCAGCCCCAGCATTTT. Its protein is CASSKKSRLDNQPQHF.

The J gene is TRBJ1-2, the V gene TRBV10-3; tentatively, D is TRBD1 (5 bases). Germline CDR1 and CDR2: ENHRY and SYGVKD. This CDR3 has 15 amino acids. V was shortened by 6 bases and J by 4 bases, with 18 bases between the two germline ends. CDR3 in amino acids: CAISSGTGYPYGYTF. The CDR3 DNA follows: TGTGCCATCAGCTCCGGGACTGGATACCCCTATGGCTACACCTTC.

This sequence joins TRBV7-2 and TRBJ1-1, with TRBD1 as a possible D gene (5 bases). The CDR3 has 14 residues. Trimming took off 5 bases at V and 4 bases at J, with 14 bases between the two ends. CDR1 and CDR2 (germline): SGHTA, FQGNSA. In DNA form, the CDR3 reads TGTGCCAGCAGCCCTTCGGGGGGGGGCACTGAAGCTTTCTTT. Protein product: CASSPSGGGTEAFF.